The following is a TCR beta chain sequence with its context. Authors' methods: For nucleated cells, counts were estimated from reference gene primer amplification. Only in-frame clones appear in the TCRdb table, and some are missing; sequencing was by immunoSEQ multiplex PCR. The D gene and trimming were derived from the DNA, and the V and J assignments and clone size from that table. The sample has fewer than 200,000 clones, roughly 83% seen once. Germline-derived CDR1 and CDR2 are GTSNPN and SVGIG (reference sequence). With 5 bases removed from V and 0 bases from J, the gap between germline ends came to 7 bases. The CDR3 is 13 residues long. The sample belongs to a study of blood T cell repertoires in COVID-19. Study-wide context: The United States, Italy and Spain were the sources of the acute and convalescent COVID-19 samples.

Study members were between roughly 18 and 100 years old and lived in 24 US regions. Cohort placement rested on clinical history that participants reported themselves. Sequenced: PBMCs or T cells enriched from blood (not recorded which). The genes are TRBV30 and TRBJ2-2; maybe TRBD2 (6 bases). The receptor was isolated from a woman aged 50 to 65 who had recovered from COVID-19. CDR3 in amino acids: CAWREPNTGELFF. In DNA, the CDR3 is TGTGCCTGGCGGGAGCCGAACACCGGGGAGCTGTTTTTT.